The entry below gives a single TCR beta chain sequence along with its context. As processed by the authors: From reference gene primer amplification, estimates of nucleated cell counts were derived. Clones were sequenced by immunoSEQ multiplex PCR, and TCRdb holds only the in-frame ones, with some missing. The V and J calls and clone size were taken over from that table, and D and trimming were inferred from the DNA. The table records under 200,000 clones, approximately 90% of them present only once. The ends were cut back, 7 bases at V and 0 bases at J, with 10 bases in the middle. CDR3 size: 12 residues. CDR1 is SQVTM and CDR2 is ANQGSEA in the germline V gene. The sample is drawn from a study of blood T cell repertoires in COVID-19. Study overall: Both acute and convalescent COVID-19 samples were obtained from the United States, Italy and Spain. Nucleic acid was either cDNA or gDNA, and it came from T cells, B-cell-depleted T cells, or PBMCs.

The clonotype comes from a man in his 60s with active or convalescent COVID-19. The rearrangement uses TRBV29-1 and TRBJ2-7; D is unresolved. Material for sequencing was peripheral blood. The CDR3 loop reads CSARTSSYEQYF. The CDR3, as DNA: TGCAGCGCTAGAACTTCCTCCTACGAGCAGTACTTC.